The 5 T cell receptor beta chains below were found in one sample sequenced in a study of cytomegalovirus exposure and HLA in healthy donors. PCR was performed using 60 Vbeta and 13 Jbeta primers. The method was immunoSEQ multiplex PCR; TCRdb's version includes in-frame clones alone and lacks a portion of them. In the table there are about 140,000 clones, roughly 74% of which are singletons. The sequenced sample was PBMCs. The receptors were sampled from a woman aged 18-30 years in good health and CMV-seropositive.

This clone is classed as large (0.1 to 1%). The CDR3 loop is CASSRGLAGGPTDTQYF. CDR3 nucleotides: TGTGCCAGCAGCCGGGGACTAGCGGGGGGGCCGACAGATACGCAGTATTTT. The J gene is TRBJ2-3, the V gene TRBV13; 16 bases fit TRBD2. With 5 bases clipped from V and 3 bases from J, the junction kept 5 bases outside the gene matches. CDR1 is PRHDT and CDR2 is FYEKMQ in the germline V gene (reference sequence). CDR3 length: 17 residues.

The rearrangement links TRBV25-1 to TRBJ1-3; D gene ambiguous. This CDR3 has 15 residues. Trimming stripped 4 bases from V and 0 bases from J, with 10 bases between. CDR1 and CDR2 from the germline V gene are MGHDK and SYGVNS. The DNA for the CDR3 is TGTGCCAGCAGTGGCTGGAGTCGCTCTGGAAACACCATATATTTT. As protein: CASSGWSRSGNTIYF.

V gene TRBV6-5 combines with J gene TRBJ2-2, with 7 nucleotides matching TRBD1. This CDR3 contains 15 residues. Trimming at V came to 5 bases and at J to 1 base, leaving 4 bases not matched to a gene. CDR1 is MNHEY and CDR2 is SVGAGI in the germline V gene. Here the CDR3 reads CASSRRDRNTGELFF. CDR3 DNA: TGTGCCAGCAGTCGCCGGGACAGGAACACCGGGGAGCTGTTTTTT.

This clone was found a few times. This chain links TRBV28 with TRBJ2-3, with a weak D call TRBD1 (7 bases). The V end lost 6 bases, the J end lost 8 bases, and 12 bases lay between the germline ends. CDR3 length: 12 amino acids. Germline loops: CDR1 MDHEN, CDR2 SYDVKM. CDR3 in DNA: TGTGCCAGCAGCAGGGGGGCGGGTACGCAGTATTTT. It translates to CASSRGAGTQYF.

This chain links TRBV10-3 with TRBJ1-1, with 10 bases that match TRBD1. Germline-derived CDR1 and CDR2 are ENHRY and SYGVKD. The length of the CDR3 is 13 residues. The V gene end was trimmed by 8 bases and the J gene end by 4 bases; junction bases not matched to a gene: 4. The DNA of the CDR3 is TGTGCCATCGCGACAGGGGGCTCCACTGAAGCTTTCTTT. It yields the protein CAIATGGSTEAFF.